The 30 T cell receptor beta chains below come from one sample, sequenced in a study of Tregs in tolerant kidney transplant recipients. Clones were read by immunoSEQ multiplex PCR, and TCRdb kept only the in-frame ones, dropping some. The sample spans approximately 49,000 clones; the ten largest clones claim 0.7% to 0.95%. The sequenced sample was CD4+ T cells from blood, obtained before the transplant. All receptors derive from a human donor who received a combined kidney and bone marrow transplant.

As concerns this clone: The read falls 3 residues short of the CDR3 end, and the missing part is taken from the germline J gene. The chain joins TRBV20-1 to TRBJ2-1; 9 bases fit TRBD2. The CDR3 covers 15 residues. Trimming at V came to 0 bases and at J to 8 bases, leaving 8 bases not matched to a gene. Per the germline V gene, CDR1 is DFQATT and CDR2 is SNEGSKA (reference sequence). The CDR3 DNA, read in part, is TGCAGTGCTAGAGATCCTAGCGGGGCTGACCATGAG. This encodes CSARDPSGADHE. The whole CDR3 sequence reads CSARDPSGADHEQFF.

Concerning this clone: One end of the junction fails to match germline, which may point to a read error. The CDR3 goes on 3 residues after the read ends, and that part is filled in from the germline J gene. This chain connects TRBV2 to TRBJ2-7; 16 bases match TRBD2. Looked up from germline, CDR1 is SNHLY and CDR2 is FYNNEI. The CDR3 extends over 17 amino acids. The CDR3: CASSEEGLAGGPYEQYF. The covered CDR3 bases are TGTGCCAGCAGCGAAGAGGGACTAGCGGGAGGGCCATACGAG.

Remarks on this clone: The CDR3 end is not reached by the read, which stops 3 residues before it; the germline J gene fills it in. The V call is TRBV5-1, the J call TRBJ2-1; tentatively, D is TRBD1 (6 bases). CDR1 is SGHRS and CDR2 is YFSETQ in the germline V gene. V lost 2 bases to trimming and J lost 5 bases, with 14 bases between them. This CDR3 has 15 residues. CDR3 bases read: TGCGCCAGCAGCTTAAGCGGCAGGGGCAACAATGAG. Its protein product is CASSLSGRGNNE. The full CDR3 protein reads CASSLSGRGNNEQFF. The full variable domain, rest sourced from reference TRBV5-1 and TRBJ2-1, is KAGVTQTPRYLIKTRGQQVTLSCSPISGHRSVSWYQQTPGQGLQFLFEYFSETQRNKGNFPGRFSGRQFSNSRSEMNVSTLELGDSALYLCASSLSGRGNNEQFFGPGTRLTVL.

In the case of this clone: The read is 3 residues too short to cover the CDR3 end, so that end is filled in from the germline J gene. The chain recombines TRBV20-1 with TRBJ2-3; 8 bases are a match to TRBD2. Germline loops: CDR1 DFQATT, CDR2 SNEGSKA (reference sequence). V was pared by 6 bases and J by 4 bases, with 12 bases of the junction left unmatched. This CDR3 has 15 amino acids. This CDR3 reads CSASASAGVPDTQYF. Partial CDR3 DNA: TGCAGTGCCTCAGCATCAGCGGGAGTCCCAGATACG.

The part of the CDR3 DNA that was read is TGTGCCAGCAGCCTGGGGCAGCACCAAGAGACC. It encodes CASSLGQHQET. The whole CDR3 protein is CASSLGQHQETQYF. This rearrangement joins TRBV7-2 to TRBJ2-5; D is possibly TRBD1 (5 bases). The sequenced fragment ends 3 residues before the CDR3 boundary, so the rest is inferred from the germline J gene. The V and J ends lost 5 bases and 0 bases respectively, with 10 bases between them. Germline CDR1 is SGHTA and CDR2 is FQGNSA. The CDR3 loop spans 14 amino acids.

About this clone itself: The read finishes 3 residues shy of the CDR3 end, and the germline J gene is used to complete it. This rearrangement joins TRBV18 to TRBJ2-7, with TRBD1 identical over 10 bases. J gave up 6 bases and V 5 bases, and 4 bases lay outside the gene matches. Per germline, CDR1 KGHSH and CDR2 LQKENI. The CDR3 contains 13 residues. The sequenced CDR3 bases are TGTGCCAGCTCATCGACAGGGGGCAGCGAG. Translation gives CASSSTGGSE. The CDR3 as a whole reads CASSSTGGSEQYF.

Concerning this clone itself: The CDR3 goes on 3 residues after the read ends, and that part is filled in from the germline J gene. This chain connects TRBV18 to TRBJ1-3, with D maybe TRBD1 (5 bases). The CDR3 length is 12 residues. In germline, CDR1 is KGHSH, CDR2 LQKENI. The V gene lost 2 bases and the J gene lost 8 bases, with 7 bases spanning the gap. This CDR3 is CASSPAGHTIYF. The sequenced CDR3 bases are TGTGCCAGCTCACCAGCGGGGCACACC.

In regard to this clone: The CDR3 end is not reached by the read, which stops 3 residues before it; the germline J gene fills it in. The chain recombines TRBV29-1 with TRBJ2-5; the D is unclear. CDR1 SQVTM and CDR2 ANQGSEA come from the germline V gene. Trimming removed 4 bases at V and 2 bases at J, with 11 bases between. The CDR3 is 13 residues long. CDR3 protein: CSVAVQTQETQYF. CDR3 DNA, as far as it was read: TGCAGCGTTGCAGTGCAGACACAAGAGACC.

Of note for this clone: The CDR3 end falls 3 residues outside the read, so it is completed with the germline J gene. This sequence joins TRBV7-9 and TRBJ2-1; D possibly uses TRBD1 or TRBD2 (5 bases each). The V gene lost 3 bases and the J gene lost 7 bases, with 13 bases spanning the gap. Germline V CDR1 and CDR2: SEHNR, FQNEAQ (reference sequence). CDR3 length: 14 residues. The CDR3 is CASSFARGDNEQFF. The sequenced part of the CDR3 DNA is TGTGCCAGCAGCTTTGCAAGGGGAGATAATGAG. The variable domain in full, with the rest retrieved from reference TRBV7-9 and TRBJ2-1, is DTGVSQNPRHKITKRGQNVTFRCDPISEHNRLYWYRQTLGQGPEFLTYFQNEAQLEKSRLLSDRFSAERPKGSFSTLEIQRTEQGDSAMYLCASSFARGDNEQFFGPGTRLTVL.

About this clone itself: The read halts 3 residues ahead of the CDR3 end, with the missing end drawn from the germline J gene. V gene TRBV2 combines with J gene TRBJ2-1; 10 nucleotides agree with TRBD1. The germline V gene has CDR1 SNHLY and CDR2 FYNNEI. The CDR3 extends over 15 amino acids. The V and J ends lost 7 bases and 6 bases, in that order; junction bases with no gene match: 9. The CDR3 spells CASNMGQGTFNEQFF. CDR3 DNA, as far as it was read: TGTGCCAGCAATATGGGACAGGGGACGTTCAATGAG.

Partial CDR3 DNA: TGTGCCAGCTCACCACCGGGACAGGGAAATCAGCCC. This codes for CASSPPGQGNQP. The CDR3, in full, reads CASSPPGQGNQPQHF. The rearrangement joins TRBV18 to TRBJ1-5, with TRBD1 matching over 9 bases. The CDR3 is cut off 3 residues early in the read; its end comes from the germline J gene. This CDR3 contains 15 residues. V was clipped by 0 bases and J by 4 bases; unmatched bases: 1. Germline V gives CDR1 KGHSH, CDR2 LQKENI. Drawing the rest from reference TRBV18 and TRBJ1-5, the complete variable domain is NAGVMQNPRHLVRRRGQEARLRCSPMKGHSHVYWYRQLPEEGLKFMVYLQKENIIDESGMPKERFSAEFPKEGPSILRIQQVVRGDSAAYFCASSPPGQGNQPQHFGDGTRLSIL.

CDR3 loop: CASSGDLQETQYF. The part of the CDR3 DNA that was read is TGTGCCAGCAGTGGGGACTTACAAGAGACC. J is TRBJ2-5 and V is TRBV6-1; TRBD2 is a possible D gene (6 bases). The observed sequence ends 3 residues before the CDR3 terminus, with the missing tail filled in from the germline J gene. This CDR3 has 13 residues. CDR1 is MNHNS, CDR2 SASEGT, per germline. V was pared by 4 bases and J by 2 bases, with 8 bases between.

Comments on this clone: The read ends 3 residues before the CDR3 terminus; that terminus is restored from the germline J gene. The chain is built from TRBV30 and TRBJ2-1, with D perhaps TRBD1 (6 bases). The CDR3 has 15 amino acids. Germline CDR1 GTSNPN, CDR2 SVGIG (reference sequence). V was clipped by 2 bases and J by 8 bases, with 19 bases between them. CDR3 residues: CAWSTLLTGLDEQFF. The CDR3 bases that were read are TGTGCCTGGAGTACATTGCTTACAGGGTTGGATGAG.

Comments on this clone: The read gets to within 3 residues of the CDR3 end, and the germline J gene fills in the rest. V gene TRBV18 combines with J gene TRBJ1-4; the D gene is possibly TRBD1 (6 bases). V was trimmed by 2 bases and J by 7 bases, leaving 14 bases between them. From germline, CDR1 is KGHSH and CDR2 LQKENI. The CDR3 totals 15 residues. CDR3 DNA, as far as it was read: TGTGCCAGCTCACCAGGGGACACCCCAAGTGAAAAA. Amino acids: CASSPGDTPSEK. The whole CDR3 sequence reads CASSPGDTPSEKLFF. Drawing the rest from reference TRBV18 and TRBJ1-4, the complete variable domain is NAGVMQNPRHLVRRRGQEARLRCSPMKGHSHVYWYRQLPEEGLKFMVYLQKENIIDESGMPKERFSAEFPKEGPSILRIQQVVRGDSAAYFCASSPGDTPSEKLFFGSGTQLSVL.

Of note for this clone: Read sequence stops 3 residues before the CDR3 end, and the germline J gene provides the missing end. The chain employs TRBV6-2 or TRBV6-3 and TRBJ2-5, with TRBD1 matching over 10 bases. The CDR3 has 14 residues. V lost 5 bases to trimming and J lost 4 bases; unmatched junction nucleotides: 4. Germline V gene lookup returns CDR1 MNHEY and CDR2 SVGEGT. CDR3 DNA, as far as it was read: TGTGCCAGCAGTCCCCGGGACAGGGGAGAGACC. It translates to CASSPRDRGET. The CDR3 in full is CASSPRDRGETQYF.

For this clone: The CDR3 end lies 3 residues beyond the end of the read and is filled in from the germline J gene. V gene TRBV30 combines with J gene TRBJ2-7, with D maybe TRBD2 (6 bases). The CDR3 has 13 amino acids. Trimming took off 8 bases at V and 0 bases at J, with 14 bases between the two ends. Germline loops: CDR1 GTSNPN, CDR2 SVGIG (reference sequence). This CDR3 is CAGGWAGSYEQYF. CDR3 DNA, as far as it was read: TGTGCCGGAGGGTGGGCCGGCTCCTACGAG.

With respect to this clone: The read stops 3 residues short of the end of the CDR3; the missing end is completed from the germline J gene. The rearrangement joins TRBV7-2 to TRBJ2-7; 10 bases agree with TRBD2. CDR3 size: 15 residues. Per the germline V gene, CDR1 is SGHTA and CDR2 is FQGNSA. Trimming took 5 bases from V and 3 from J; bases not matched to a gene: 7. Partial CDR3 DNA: TGTGCCAGCAGCCTCCAAGCGGGGGGGGTCTACGAG. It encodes CASSLQAGGVYE. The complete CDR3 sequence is CASSLQAGGVYEQYF. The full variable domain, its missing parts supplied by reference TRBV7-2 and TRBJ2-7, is GAGVSQSPSNKVTEKGKDVELRCDPISGHTALYWYRQSLGQGLEFLIYFQGNSAPDKSGLPSDRFSAERTGGSVSTLTIQRTQQEDSAVYLCASSLQAGGVYEQYFGPGTRLTVT.

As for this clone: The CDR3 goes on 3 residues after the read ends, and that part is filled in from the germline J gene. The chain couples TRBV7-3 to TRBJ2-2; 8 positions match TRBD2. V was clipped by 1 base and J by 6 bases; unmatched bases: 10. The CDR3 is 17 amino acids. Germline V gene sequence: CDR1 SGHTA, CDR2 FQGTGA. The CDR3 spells CASSLNSLAGQAGELFF. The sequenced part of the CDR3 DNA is TGTGCCAGCAGCTTAAATAGCCTAGCGGGTCAGGCCGGGGAG.

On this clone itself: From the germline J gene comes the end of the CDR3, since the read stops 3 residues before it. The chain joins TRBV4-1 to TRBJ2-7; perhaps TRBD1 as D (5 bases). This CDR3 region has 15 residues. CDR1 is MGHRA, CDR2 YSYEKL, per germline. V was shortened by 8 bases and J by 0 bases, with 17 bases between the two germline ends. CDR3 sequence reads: CASARTDSSSYEQYF. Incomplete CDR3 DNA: TGCGCCAGCGCCCGTACTGACAGCTCCTCCTACGAG.

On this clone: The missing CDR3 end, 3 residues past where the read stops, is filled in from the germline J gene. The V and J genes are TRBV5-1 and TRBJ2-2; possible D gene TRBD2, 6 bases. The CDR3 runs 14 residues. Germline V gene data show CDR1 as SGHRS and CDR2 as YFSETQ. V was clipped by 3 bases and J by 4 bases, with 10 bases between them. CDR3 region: CASSSLASTGELFF. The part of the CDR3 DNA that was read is TGCGCCAGCAGCTCTCTAGCGTCCACCGGGGAG.

The CDR3 sequence: CSAVERGGRAEAFF. The CDR3 bases that were read are TGCAGTGCAGTTGAGAGGGGGGGAAGAGCTGAA. The chain uses TRBV20-1 and TRBJ1-1, with D perhaps TRBD1 (6 bases). Read data end 3 residues before the CDR3 end; the end is taken from the germline J gene. V lost 6 bases and J lost 6, with 20 bases in between. The CDR3 loop spans 14 amino acids. Germline assignment: CDR1 DFQATT and CDR2 SNEGSKA (reference sequence).

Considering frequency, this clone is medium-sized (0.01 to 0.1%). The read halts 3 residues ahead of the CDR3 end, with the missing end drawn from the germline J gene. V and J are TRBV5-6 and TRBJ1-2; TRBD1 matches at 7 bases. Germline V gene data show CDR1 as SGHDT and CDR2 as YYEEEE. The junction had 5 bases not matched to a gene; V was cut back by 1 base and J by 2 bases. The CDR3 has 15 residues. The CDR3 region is CASSLPATGNYGYTF. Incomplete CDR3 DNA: TGTGCCAGCAGCTTGCCAGCGACAGGGAACTATGGC.

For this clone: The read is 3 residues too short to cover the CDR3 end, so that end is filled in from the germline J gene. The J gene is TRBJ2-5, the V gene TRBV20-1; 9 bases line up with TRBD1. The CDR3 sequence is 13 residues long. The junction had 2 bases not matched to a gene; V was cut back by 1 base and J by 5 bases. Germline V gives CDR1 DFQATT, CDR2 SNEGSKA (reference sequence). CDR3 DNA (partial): TGCAGTGCTAGAGCGACAGGGGGGGAGACC. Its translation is CSARATGGET. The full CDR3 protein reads CSARATGGETQYF.

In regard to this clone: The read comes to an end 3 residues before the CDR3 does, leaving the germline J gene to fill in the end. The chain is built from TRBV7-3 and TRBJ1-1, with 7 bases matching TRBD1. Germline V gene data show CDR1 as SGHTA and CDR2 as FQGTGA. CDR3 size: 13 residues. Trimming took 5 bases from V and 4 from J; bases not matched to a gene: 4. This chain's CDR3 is CASSIQGSTEAFF. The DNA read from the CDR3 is TGTGCCAGCAGCATACAGGGGAGCACTGAA.

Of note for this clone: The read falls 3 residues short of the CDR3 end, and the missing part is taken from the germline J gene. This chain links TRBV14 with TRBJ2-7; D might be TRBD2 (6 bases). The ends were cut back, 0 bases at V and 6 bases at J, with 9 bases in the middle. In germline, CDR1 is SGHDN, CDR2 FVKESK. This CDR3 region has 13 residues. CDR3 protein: CASSQELAGEQYF. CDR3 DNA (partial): TGTGCCAGCAGCCAAGAACTAGCTGGCGAG.

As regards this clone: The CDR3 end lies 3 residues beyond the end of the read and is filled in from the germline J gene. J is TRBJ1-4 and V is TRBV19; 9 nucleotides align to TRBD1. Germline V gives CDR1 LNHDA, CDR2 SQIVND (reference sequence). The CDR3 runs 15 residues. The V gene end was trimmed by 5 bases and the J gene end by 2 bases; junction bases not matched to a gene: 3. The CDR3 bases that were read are TGTGCCAGTAGTGTTACAGGGGGCACTAATGAAAAA. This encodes CASSVTGGTNEK. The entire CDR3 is CASSVTGGTNEKLFF.

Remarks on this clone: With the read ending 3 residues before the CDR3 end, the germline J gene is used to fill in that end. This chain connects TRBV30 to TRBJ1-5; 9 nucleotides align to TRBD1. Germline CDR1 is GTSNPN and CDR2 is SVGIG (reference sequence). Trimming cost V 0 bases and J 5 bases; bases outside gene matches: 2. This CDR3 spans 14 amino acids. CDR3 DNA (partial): TGTGCCTGGAGTGTAGGGACAGGGTATCAGCCC. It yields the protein CAWSVGTGYQP. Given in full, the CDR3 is CAWSVGTGYQPQHF.

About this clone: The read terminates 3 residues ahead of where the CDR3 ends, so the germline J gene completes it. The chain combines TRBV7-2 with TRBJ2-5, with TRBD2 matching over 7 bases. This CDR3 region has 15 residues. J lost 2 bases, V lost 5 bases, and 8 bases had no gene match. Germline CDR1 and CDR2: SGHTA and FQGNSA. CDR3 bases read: TGTGCCAGCAGCGGAGCTAGCGGAGAACAAGAGACC. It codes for CASSGASGEQET. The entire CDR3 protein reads CASSGASGEQETQYF. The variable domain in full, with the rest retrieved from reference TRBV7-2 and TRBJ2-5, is GAGVSQSPSNKVTEKGKDVELRCDPISGHTALYWYRQSLGQGLEFLIYFQGNSAPDKSGLPSDRFSAERTGGSVSTLTIQRTQQEDSAVYLCASSGASGEQETQYFGPGTRLLVL.

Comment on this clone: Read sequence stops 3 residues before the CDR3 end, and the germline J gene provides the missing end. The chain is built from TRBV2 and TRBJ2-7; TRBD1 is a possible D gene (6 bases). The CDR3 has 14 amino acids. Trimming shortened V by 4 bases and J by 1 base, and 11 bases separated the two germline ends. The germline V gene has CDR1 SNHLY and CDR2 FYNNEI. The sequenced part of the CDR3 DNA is TGTGCCAGCAGTGGGGACACAACATCCTACGAG. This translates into CASSGDTTSYE. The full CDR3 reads CASSGDTTSYEQYF.

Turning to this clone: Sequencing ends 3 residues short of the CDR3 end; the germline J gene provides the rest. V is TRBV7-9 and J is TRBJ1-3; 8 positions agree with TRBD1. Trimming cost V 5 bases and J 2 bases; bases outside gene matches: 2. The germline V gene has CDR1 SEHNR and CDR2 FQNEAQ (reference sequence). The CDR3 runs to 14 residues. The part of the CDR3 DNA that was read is TGTGCCAGCAGCAAGGACAGGGCTGGAAACACC. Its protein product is CASSKDRAGNT. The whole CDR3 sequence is CASSKDRAGNTIYF.